This T cell receptor beta chain was identified during a study of PD-L1 blockade in urothelial cancer. Trimming cost V 4 bases and J 0 bases; bases outside gene matches: 2. Germline CDR1 and CDR2: MDHEN and SYDVKM. This CDR3 is built from 15 residues. This clone has only one observation. The assay was immunoSEQ multiplex PCR, and TCRdb's table has in-frame clones only and misses some. The sample holds roughly 87,000 clones; more than 80% are singletons and the top ten take roughly 0.97%. This sample's time point: pretreatment peripheral blood. Material: PBMCs, obtained around atezolizumab (anti-PD-L1) treatment. The receptor's source is a woman aged 80 or over with urothelial cancer. The chain links TRBV28 to TRBJ2-3; the match to TRBD1 covers 9 bases. The chain's CDR3 is CASSSGQGSTDTQYF. The CDR3 nucleotides are TGTGCCAGCAGTTCAGGACAGGGGAGCACAGATACGCAGTATTTT.